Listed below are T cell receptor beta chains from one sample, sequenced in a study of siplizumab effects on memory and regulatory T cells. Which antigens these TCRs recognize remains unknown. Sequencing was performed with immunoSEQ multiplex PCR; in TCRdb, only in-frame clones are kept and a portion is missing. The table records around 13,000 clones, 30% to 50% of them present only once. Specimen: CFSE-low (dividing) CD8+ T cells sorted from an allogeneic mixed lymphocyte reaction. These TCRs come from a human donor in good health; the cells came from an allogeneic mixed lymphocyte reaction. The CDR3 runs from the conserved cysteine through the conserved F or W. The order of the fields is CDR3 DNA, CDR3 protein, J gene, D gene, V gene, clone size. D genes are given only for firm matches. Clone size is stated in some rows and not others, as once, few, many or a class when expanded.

TGTGCCAGCAGTTTATCAGGGGTGCATCAGCCCCAGCATTTT,CASSLSGVHQPQHF,TRBJ1-5,NA,TRBV27,many
TGTGCCAGCAGCTTAGGCGGCGCAGGACAGTACTTC,CASSLGGAGQYF,TRBJ2-7,NA,TRBV13,NA
TGTGCCAGCAGTTACGGGGGGCTCGATGGCTACACCTTC,CASSYGGLDGYTF,TRBJ1-2,NA,TRBV6-6,NA
TGTGCCAGCAGCTCGGGACCTCGGACAGGGGATTATGGCTACACCTTC,CASSSGPRTGDYGYTF,TRBJ1-2,TRBD1,TRBV7-9,few
TGTGCCAGCAGTTACTCGATTAGCGCCTACAATGAGCAGTTCTTC,CASSYSISAYNEQFF,TRBJ2-1,NA,TRBV6-5,few
TGTGCCAGTTTGGACAGCAACTATGGCTACACCTTC,CASLDSNYGYTF,TRBJ1-2,NA,TRBV19,NA
TGTGCCAGCAGTTTAATGGGTAATCAGCCCCAGCATTTT,CASSLMGNQPQHF,TRBJ1-5,NA,TRBV27,NA
TGTGCCTGGAGTGATATCCGGGGGGCCTCCTACGAGCAGTACTTC,CAWSDIRGASYEQYF,TRBJ2-7,NA,TRBV30,NA
TGTGCCAGCAGTCCCGACAGGGGCTCCTACGAGCAGTACTTC,CASSPDRGSYEQYF,TRBJ2-7,TRBD1,TRBV6-5,NA
TGTGCCAGCAGAGGTTTGGGGACCTACGAGCAGTACTTC,CASRGLGTYEQYF,TRBJ2-7,NA,TRBV7-9,few
TGTGCCAGCAGTTTGGTGGGAACGAACACTGAAGCTTTCTTT,CASSLVGTNTEAFF,TRBJ1-1,NA,TRBV27,NA
TGTGCCAGCAGCGTAAAGCGTAAGGGGTATGGCTACACCTTC,CASSVKRKGYGYTF,TRBJ1-2,NA,TRBV9,NA
TGTGCCAGCAGCCCGCCCCGGGTTGGAGCCGGGGAGCTGTTTTTT,CASSPPRVGAGELFF,TRBJ2-2,NA,TRBV7-9,NA
TGTGCCAGCAGTTCTATGACAGGACCCTACAATGAGCAGTTCTTC,CASSSMTGPYNEQFF,TRBJ2-1,NA,TRBV27,NA
TGTGCCAGCAGTTTTACAGGGGGAGGGACTGAAGCTTTCTTT,CASSFTGGGTEAFF,TRBJ1-1,TRBD1,TRBV27,NA
TGTGCCAGCAGCGTGGACAGTTTTGTCTCCTACGAGCAGTACTTC,CASSVDSFVSYEQYF,TRBJ2-7,NA,TRBV9,NA
TGTGCCTGGAGTGTTGGATTCGATGAGCAGTTCTTC,CAWSVGFDEQFF,TRBJ2-1,NA,TRBV30,few
TGTGCCAGCAGCTCACGAACAGGGACCTCGCCCCTCTATGGCTACACCTTC,CASSSRTGTSPLYGYTF,TRBJ1-2,NA,TRBV7-9,medium-sized
TGTGCCAGCAGTTATATCGATTCCGAGCAGTACTTC,CASSYIDSEQYF,TRBJ2-7,NA,TRBV27,few
TGTGCCAGCAGTCTGAACAGGGTTTGGAACACTGAAGCTTTCTTT,CASSLNRVWNTEAFF,TRBJ1-1,NA,TRBV28,NA
TGTGCCTGGAGTGTAGGGTTCCTGTCCTACGAGCAGTACTTC,CAWSVGFLSYEQYF,TRBJ2-7,NA,TRBV30,few
TGTGCCAGCAGCTTTCTAGCGGGAGCCTACAATGAGCAGTTCTTC,CASSFLAGAYNEQFF,TRBJ2-1,TRBD2,TRBV7-9,few
TGTGCCAGCAGCTCGCCGGGGTATCAGCCCTACAATGAGCAGTTCTTC,CASSSPGYQPYNEQFF,TRBJ2-1,NA,TRBV14,few
TGTGCCAGCAGCTCGAACAGCGGGACAGAAATCAACTATGGCTACACCTTC,CASSSNSGTEINYGYTF,TRBJ1-2,TRBD1,TRBV7-9,NA
TGTGCCAGCAGCTTGGGGAGGCAGCCCCAGCATTTT,CASSLGRQPQHF,TRBJ1-5,NA,TRBV5-8,few
TGTGCCAGCAGCTTGGAGGTTGGACAGTACTACGAGCAGTACTTC,CASSLEVGQYYEQYF,TRBJ2-7,NA,TRBV2,few
TGTGCCAGCCAAGGCCTGGGCAGGGGTTATGGCTACACCTTC,CASQGLGRGYGYTF,TRBJ1-2,NA,TRBV21-1,medium-sized
TGTGCCAGCACCCTGAGCGGGACAGGGAGTTTAGGCTATGGCTACACCTTC,CASTLSGTGSLGYGYTF,TRBJ1-2,TRBD1,TRBV7-9,NA
TGTGCCAGCAGCGTACGGGGGGGCAAAGGAACCTATGGCTACACCTTC,CASSVRGGKGTYGYTF,TRBJ1-2,NA,TRBV13,NA
TGTGCCAGCAGCCCCTCCGCGACAGTCTTGGGAGATACGCAGTATTTT,CASSPSATVLGDTQYF,TRBJ2-3,NA,TRBV7-9,NA
TGCGCCAGCAGCTATGGACAAGCCTACGAGCAGTACTTC,CASSYGQAYEQYF,TRBJ2-7,NA,TRBV4-1,medium-sized
TGTGCCAGCAGCTTCTGGGGGGGGGCCCCCACAGATACGCAGTATTTT,CASSFWGGAPTDTQYF,TRBJ2-3,NA,TRBV5-4,NA
TGTGCCAGCAGTGAAGCCGCCGACAGGGCATACTTC,CASSEAADRAYF,TRBJ2-5,TRBD1,TRBV2,NA
TGCGCCAGCAGCTTAGGGACAGGGCGATTGAACACTGAAGCTTTCTTT,CASSLGTGRLNTEAFF,TRBJ1-1,TRBD1,TRBV5-1,NA
TGTGCCAGCAGTCTACAAGGAGGCTACGAGCAGTACTTC,CASSLQGGYEQYF,TRBJ2-7,NA,TRBV28,NA
TGTGCCAGTAGTGGGGCAGGGAGTAGGAACACTGAAGCTTTCTTT,CASSGAGSRNTEAFF,TRBJ1-1,NA,TRBV19,NA
TGTGCCAGCAGCTCCGGGACGGACCAAGCTTTCTTT,CASSSGTDQAFF,TRBJ1-1,NA,TRBV11-1,NA
TGTGCCAGCACCGCTGGAGGGCAGGCGGATTACTTC,CASTAGGQADYF,TRBJ2-7,NA,TRBV7-9,once
TGTGCTAGTGGCGACAGGGGGCAAGAGACCCAGTACTTC,CASGDRGQETQYF,TRBJ2-5,TRBD1,TRBV12-5,NA
TGTGCCAGCAGCCAATCGACATTAAGCTCTGGGGCCAACGTCCTGACTTTC,CASSQSTLSSGANVLTF,TRBJ2-6,NA,TRBV4-2,medium-sized
TGTGCCAGCAGCGGAAGACTAGCGGGTATGTCCTACGAGCAGTACTTC,CASSGRLAGMSYEQYF,TRBJ2-7,TRBD2,TRBV11-3,NA
TGCAGCGTTGAAGATGGCAGAACCTACGAGCAGTACTTC,CSVEDGRTYEQYF,TRBJ2-7,NA,TRBV29-1,few
TGTGCCAGCAGTTTTGGTCTAGCGGGGTACAATGAGCAGTTCTTC,CASSFGLAGYNEQFF,TRBJ2-1,TRBD2,TRBV27,medium-sized
TGTGCCAGCAGCTTAGGGTACAGAGATGATTCTGAAGCTTTCTTT,CASSLGYRDDSEAFF,TRBJ1-1,NA,TRBV7-9,medium-sized
TGTGCCAGCAGCTTGATGGAGACCCAGTACTTC,CASSLMETQYF,TRBJ2-5,NA,TRBV5-4,NA
TGTGCCAGCATCACTCTACCCCCGGACGGATCTAATGAAAAACTGTTTTTT,CASITLPPDGSNEKLFF,TRBJ1-4,NA,TRBV7-9,NA
TGTGCCAGCAGCTTAGTCGGGCACTACGAGCAGTACTTC,CASSLVGHYEQYF,TRBJ2-7,NA,TRBV7-9,few
TGTGCCAGCAGCCTTGGGGGGAGTCCTGAAGCTTTCTTT,CASSLGGSPEAFF,TRBJ1-1,NA,TRBV6-5,NA
TGTGCCAGCAGTTACTCAGTAAGGGATGAAGCTTTCTTT,CASSYSVRDEAFF,TRBJ1-1,NA,TRBV6-6,NA
TGTGCCTGGAGCTCAGGACTGCCCGGGACAACTCTTAGCCACGAGCAGTACTTC,CAWSSGLPGTTLSHEQYF,TRBJ2-7,NA,TRBV30,few
TGTGCCAGCAGTGTACTCCCGGGACTAGCCTTCCACGAGCAGTACTTC,CASSVLPGLAFHEQYF,TRBJ2-7,TRBD2,TRBV27,NA